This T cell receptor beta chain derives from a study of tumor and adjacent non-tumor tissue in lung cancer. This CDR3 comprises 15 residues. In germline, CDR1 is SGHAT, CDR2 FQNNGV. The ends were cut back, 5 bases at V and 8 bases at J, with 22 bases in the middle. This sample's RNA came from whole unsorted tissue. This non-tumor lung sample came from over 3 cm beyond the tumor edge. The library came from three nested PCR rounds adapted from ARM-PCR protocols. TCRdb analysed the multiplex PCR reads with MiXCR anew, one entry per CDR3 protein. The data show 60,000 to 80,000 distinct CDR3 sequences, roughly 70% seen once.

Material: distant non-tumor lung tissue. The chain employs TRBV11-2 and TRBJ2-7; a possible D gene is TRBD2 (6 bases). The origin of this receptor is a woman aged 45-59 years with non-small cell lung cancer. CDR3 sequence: CASSRTNSGSYKQYF. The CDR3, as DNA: TGTGCCAGCAGCCGCACAAATAGCGGTAGTTACAAGCAGTACTTC.